This T cell receptor beta chain stems from a study of blood T cell repertoires in COVID-19. Sequencing was performed with immunoSEQ multiplex PCR; in TCRdb, only in-frame clones are kept and a portion is missing. The sample holds a few hundred thousand clones, approximately 90% seen once. V was clipped by 5 bases and J by 9 bases; unmatched bases: 4. CDR3 length: 14 amino acids. Germline V gene data show CDR1 as MNHEY and CDR2 as SVGAGI. Adults between roughly 18 and 95 years of age took part from 20 to 25 US areas. The rearrangement joins TRBV6-5 to TRBJ1-6, with TRBD1 matching over 10 bases. Material: PBMCs or T cells enriched from blood (not recorded which). The receptor comes from a woman between 40 and 50 years old who had recovered from COVID-19. Here the CDR3 reads CASSQWDRGSPLHF. In DNA form, the CDR3 reads TGTGCCAGCAGTCAATGGGACAGGGGTTCACCCCTCCACTTT.